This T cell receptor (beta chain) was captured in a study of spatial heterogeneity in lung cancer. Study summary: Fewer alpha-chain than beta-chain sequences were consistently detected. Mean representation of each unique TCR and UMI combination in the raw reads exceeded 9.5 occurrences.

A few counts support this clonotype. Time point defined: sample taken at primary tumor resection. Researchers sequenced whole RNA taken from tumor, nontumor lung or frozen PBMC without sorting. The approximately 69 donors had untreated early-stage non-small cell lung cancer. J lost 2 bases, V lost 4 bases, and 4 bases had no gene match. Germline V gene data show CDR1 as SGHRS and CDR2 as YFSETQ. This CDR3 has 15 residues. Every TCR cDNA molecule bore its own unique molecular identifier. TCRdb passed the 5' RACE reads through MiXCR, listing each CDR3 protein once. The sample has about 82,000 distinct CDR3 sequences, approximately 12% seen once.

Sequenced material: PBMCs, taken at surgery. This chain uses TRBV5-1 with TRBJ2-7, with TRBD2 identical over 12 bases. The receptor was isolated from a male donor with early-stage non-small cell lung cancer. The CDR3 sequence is CASSRLAGAAYEQYF. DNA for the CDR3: TGCGCCAGCAGCAGACTAGCGGGGGCCGCCTACGAGCAGTACTTC.